This T cell receptor (beta chain) emerged from a study of cytomegalovirus exposure and HLA in healthy donors. Broader study findings: In a later analysis, HLA-associated beta chains showed higher expansion and lower generation probabilities than comparable chains.

Amplification used 60 Vbeta primers and 13 Jbeta primers. TCRdb's table, derived via immunoSEQ multiplex PCR, lists solely in-frame clones and lacks some. The sample includes approximately 140,000 clones, roughly four fifths seen only once; the top ten take approximately 15%. This CDR3 is built from 13 residues. The germline V gene has CDR1 WNHNN and CDR2 SYGVQD (reference sequence). Note on this clone: Its antigen is not known.

The sequenced material came from PBMCs. This receptor was taken from a human donor in good health. The chain employs TRBV10-1 and TRBJ2-5, with D maybe TRBD1 (6 bases). The DNA end is a closer match to TRBJ2-7, so the J assignment may be wrong. The CDR3 nucleotides read TGCGCCAGCAGTGCGGGCAGGGGTTACGAGCAGTACTTC. This translates into CASSAGRGYEQYF.